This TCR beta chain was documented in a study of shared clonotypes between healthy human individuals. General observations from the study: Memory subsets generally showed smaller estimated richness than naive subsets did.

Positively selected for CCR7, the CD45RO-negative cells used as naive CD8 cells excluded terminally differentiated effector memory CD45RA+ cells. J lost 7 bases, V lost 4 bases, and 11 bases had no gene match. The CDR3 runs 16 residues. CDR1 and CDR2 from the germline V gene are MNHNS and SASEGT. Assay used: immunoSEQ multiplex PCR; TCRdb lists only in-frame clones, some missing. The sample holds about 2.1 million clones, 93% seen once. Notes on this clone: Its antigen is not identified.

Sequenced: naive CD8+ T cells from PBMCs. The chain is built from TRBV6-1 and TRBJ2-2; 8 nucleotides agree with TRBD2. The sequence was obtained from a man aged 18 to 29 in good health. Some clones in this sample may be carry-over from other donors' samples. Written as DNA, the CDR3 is TGTGCCAGCAGTGGTCTGTACGGGAGGGATGTCGGGGAGCTGTTTTTT. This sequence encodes CASSGLYGRDVGELFF.